Presented here are 11 T cell receptor beta chains from one specimen sequenced in a study of graft-versus-host responses after intestinal transplantation. Intraepithelial and lamina propria lymphocytes were isolated from graft specimens. This table comes from immunoSEQ multiplex PCR, and its TCRdb copy is limited to in-frame clones, with some not included. The sample holds 20,000 or so clones, roughly 78% seen once. This sample comprised ileum tissue, obtained around 20 days after intestinal transplant. These receptors originate from a human patient who received an intestinal transplant, so some T cells may come from the graft donor.

The gene calls are TRBV6-1 and TRBJ2-5, with D perhaps matching TRBD1 (6 bases). The DNA end is a closer match to TRBJ2-7, so the J assignment may be wrong. The CDR3 runs 16 residues. Germline loops: CDR1 MNHNS, CDR2 SASEGT. The CDR3 DNA is TGTGCCAGCAGTGAAGAGCCTACAGGGTTCTCCTACGAGCAGTACTTC. It specifies CASSEEPTGFSYEQYF.

V and J are TRBV13 and TRBJ2-7; D not resolved. V gave up 1 base and J gave up 2 bases, with 9 bases separating them. The CDR3 consists of 14 residues. Germline V gene lookup returns CDR1 PRHDT and CDR2 FYEKMQ (reference sequence). The CDR3 sequence: CASSLAYYAYEQYF. DNA of the CDR3: TGTGCCAGCAGCTTAGCGTACTACGCCTACGAGCAGTACTTC. The full variable domain, with the rest looked up from reference TRBV13 and TRBJ2-7, is AAGVIQSPRHLIKEKRETATLKCYPIPRHDTVYWYQQGPGQDPQFLISFYEKMQSDKGSIPDRFSAQQFSDYHSELNMSSLELGDSALYFCASSLAYYAYEQYFGPGTRLTVT.

The J gene is TRBJ1-1, the V gene TRBV11-2, with a weak D call TRBD1 (6 bases). Germline V gene sequence: CDR1 SGHAT, CDR2 FQNNGV. The V end lost 6 bases, the J end lost 4 bases, and 18 bases lay between the germline ends. This CDR3 region has 15 residues. CDR3 nucleotide sequence: TGTGCCAGCAGGATGCAGGGGCACAGGAGCACTGAAGCTTTCTTT. Its translation is CASRMQGHRSTEAFF.

By frequency in the sample, this clone is medium-sized (0.01 to 0.1%). This chain links TRBV2 with TRBJ1-2, with a tentative D call TRBD1 (5 bases). V was cut by 4 bases and J by 4 bases, with 16 bases left in between. From germline, CDR1 is SNHLY and CDR2 FYNNEI. CDR3 length equals 15 residues. CDR3 amino acids: CASSGPRERGYGYTF. Here the CDR3 DNA reads TGTGCCAGCAGTGGCCCCAGGGAGCGGGGCTATGGCTACACCTTC.

The table lists this clone with a count of one. The chain combines TRBV7-6 with TRBJ2-7; 9 bases map to TRBD1. J lost 9 bases, V lost 1 base, and 7 bases had no gene match. The CDR3 is made up of 14 amino acids. Germline lookup yields CDR1 SGHVS and CDR2 FNYEAQ. DNA for the CDR3: TGTGCCAGCAGCTTAGGGACAGGGGTTTGGGTGCAGTACTTC. This encodes CASSLGTGVWVQYF.

The chain uses TRBV6-4 and TRBJ2-6; D might be TRBD1 (6 bases). The V gene's germline CDR1 is MRHNA and CDR2 SNTAGT. V shed 3 bases and J shed 0 bases, with 6 bases lying between them. CDR3 size: 15 residues. CDR3 sequence (DNA): TGTGCCAGCAGTGAGGACAGCTCTGGGGCCAACGTCCTGACTTTC. Protein product: CASSEDSSGANVLTF.

The V gene is TRBV7-9, the J gene TRBJ1-2; the match to TRBD1 covers 8 bases. Trimming removed 5 bases from V and 1 base from J; junction bases left unmatched: 3. CDR3 length: 14 amino acids. Per the germline V gene, CDR1 is SEHNR and CDR2 is FQNEAQ (reference sequence). The CDR3 is CASSRDRFNYGYTF. Written as DNA, the CDR3 is TGTGCCAGCAGCCGGGACAGGTTTAACTATGGCTACACCTTC.

CDR3 nucleotides: TGTGCCAGCAGCTTGCGACAGGTCTACCACGAGCAGTACTTC. It specifies CASSLRQVYHEQYF. The chain carries TRBV5-4 and TRBJ2-7; TRBD1 might be the D (6 bases). Germline assignment: CDR1 SGHNT and CDR2 YYREEE (reference sequence). This CDR3 region has 14 residues. V lost 1 base and J 5 bases, leaving 13 bases between the germline ends.

V usage is TRBV9 and J usage is TRBJ2-3; 10 bases line up with TRBD2. The CDR3 has 18 residues. With V trimmed by 3 bases and J by 2 bases, 12 bases remained unmatched. The germline CDR1 and CDR2 sequences are SGDLS and YYNGEE. The CDR3 protein is CASSDGLAVFGNTDTQYF. The CDR3 nucleotides are TGTGCCAGCAGCGACGGACTAGCGGTTTTCGGCAACACAGATACGCAGTATTTT.

A word on this clone: An end of the junction does not agree with germline; a read error may underlie this. The CDR3, as DNA: TGCGCCAGCAGCGCCGACAACGAGCAGTTCTTC. This sequence encodes CASSADNEQFF. V and J are TRBV5-1 and TRBJ2-1; D remains unclear. Per germline, CDR1 SGHRS and CDR2 YFSETQ. The CDR3 length is 11 residues.

The chain joins TRBV13 to TRBJ2-7; D is possibly TRBD2 (6 bases). This CDR3 comprises 13 residues. Trimming cost V 5 bases and J 3 bases, with 11 bases left between them. Germline CDR1 PRHDT, CDR2 FYEKMQ (reference sequence). DNA for the CDR3: TGTGCCAGCAGCGCGGGGCGTTTCTACGAGCAGTACTTC. It is translated as CASSAGRFYEQYF.